Presented here are 21 T cell receptor beta chains from one specimen sequenced in a study of graft-versus-host responses after intestinal transplantation. These receptors lack a known antigen. The table came from immunoSEQ multiplex PCR; TCRdb's copy has only in-frame clones and leaves some out. The sample includes roughly 75,000 clones, roughly 91% of them seen just once. The source material was unstimulated CD4+ T cells sorted from spleen or lymph node cells, sampled before intestinal transplant. The receptors come from a human donor who received an intestinal transplant.

This clone was counted a single time. The chain recombines TRBV6-7 with TRBJ2-7; TRBD1 matches 7 bases. TRBV6-7 belongs to the ORF category, with a function that is uncertain. V lost 4 bases to trimming and J lost 6 bases; unmatched junction nucleotides: 9. The CDR3 covers 14 residues. CDR3 sequence: CASSSSYRGSEQYF. The CDR3 DNA reads TGTGCCAGCAGTTCATCTTACAGGGGTTCCGAGCAGTACTTC.

The chain uses TRBV15 and TRBJ2-4; possible D gene TRBD1, 6 bases. This CDR3 is 13 amino acids long. The V end was cut by 4 bases, the J end by 5 bases, with 9 bases between. In germline, CDR1 is LNHNV, CDR2 YYDKDF (reference sequence). The chain's CDR3 is CATSKRTENIQYF. In nucleotides, the CDR3 is TGTGCCACCAGCAAAAGGACAGAAAACATTCAGTACTTC.

This chain connects TRBV6-1 to TRBJ1-1, with D uncertain. Germline CDR1 reads MNHNS; CDR2 reads SASEGT. V lost 5 bases, J lost 2 bases, and 12 bases lay in between. CDR3 length: 14 amino acids. The CDR3 spells CASSQYRDNTEAFF. The CDR3 DNA reads TGTGCCAGCAGTCAATACAGAGATAACACTGAAGCTTTCTTT.

The chain links TRBV5-1 to TRBJ1-1; D remains ambiguous. V lost 2 bases, J lost 0 bases, and 14 bases lay in between. Germline CDR1 reads SGHRS; CDR2 reads YFSETQ. The CDR3 has 16 amino acids. The CDR3 spells CASSLQSPALNTEAFF. In DNA form, the CDR3 reads TGCGCCAGCAGCTTACAGTCACCAGCTTTGAACACTGAAGCTTTCTTT.

This clone showed up just once. V gene TRBV12-5 combines with J gene TRBJ2-1; 12 bases fit TRBD2. Germline CDR1 LGHNT, CDR2 FRNRAP. The CDR3 is 17 amino acids. The V gene end was trimmed by 1 base and the J gene end by 7 bases; junction bases not matched to a gene: 8. The CDR3: CASGLGKLAGGLNEQFF. The CDR3 nucleotides are TGTGCTAGTGGTTTGGGGAAACTAGCGGGGGGTCTGAATGAGCAGTTCTTC.

This clone is a singleton in its sample. The chain is built from TRBV6-5 and TRBJ2-3, with TRBD2 matching 7 bases. Germline V gives CDR1 MNHEY, CDR2 SVGAGI. V shed 4 bases, J shed 5 bases, and the junction held 0 bases outside the gene matches. The CDR3 covers 12 residues. CDR3: CASSLAGDTQYF. CDR3 nucleotides: TGTGCCAGCAGTTTAGCGGGAGATACGCAGTATTTT.

V and J are TRBV30 and TRBJ1-2, with TRBD1 matching over 10 bases. The germline CDR1 and CDR2 sequences are GTSNPN and SVGIG (reference sequence). This CDR3 region has 13 residues. The J segment lost 8 bases and the V segment lost 5 bases, leaving 8 bases of the junction unmatched. CDR3 sequence: CAWSRDRGRGYTF. In nucleotides, the CDR3 is TGTGCCTGGTCCCGGGACAGGGGACGCGGCTACACCTTC.

The chain is built from TRBV4-3 and TRBJ1-3, with 9 bases identical to TRBD1. With V trimmed by 1 base and J by 0 bases, 7 bases remained unmatched. The V gene's germline CDR1 is LGHNA and CDR2 YSLEER. CDR3 length: 18 amino acids. CDR3 nucleotide sequence: TGCGCCAGCAGCCAAGTAGCAATACAGGGGGCCTCTGGAAACACCATATATTTT. Translation gives CASSQVAIQGASGNTIYF.

The chain employs TRBV9 and TRBJ1-1; tentatively, D is TRBD1 (5 bases). The CDR3 sequence is 15 residues long. Germline CDR1 and CDR2: SGDLS and YYNGEE. V dropped 3 bases and J dropped 7 bases, with 19 bases sitting between them. The chain's CDR3 is CASSAFSQGLIEAFF. In nucleotides, the CDR3 is TGTGCCAGCAGCGCCTTCAGCCAGGGTTTGATTGAAGCTTTCTTT.

This rearrangement joins TRBV19 to TRBJ1-1, with TRBD1 matching over 8 bases. J lost 1 base, V lost 5 bases, and 12 bases had no gene match. CDR3 size: 17 residues. Germline CDR1 LNHDA, CDR2 SQIVND (reference sequence). The CDR3 nucleotides are TGTGCCAGTAGTCCCCGTTATAGGGGGACAGGGAACACTGAAGCTTTCTTT. It encodes CASSPRYRGTGNTEAFF.

V gene TRBV5-6 combines with J gene TRBJ2-3, with a weak D call TRBD2 (6 bases). Germline V lookup: CDR1 SGHDT, CDR2 YYEEEE. The CDR3 extends over 15 amino acids. Deletions cut 0 bases from V and 0 bases from J, with 8 bases between. CDR3 nucleotide sequence: TGTGCCAGCAGCTTGGTTACTAGCAGCACAGATACGCAGTATTTT. Amino acid sequence: CASSLVTSSTDTQYF.

The chain uses TRBV9 and TRBJ2-7; 7 bases agree with TRBD1. Germline CDR1 and CDR2: SGDLS and YYNGEE. The length of the CDR3 is 14 residues. Trimming at V came to 0 bases and at J to 0 bases, leaving 0 bases not matched to a gene. The chain's CDR3 is CASSVGDSSYEQYF. CDR3 nucleotide sequence: TGTGCCAGCAGCGTAGGGGACAGCTCCTACGAGCAGTACTTC.

The J gene is TRBJ2-3, the V gene TRBV9; 8 nucleotides line up with TRBD1. J gave up 5 bases and V 3 bases, and 8 bases lay outside the gene matches. Germline CDR1 reads SGDLS; CDR2 reads YYNGEE. The CDR3 is 15 residues long. CDR3 DNA: TGTGCCAGCAGCGGAGGGGACAGGCGAGGAGATACGCAGTATTTT. It encodes CASSGGDRRGDTQYF.

The V and J genes are TRBV27 and TRBJ1-1, with no clear D. Trimming left V 5 bases short and J 5 bases short, with 15 bases between. This CDR3 comprises 14 residues. Germline V gene sequence: CDR1 MNHEY, CDR2 SMNVEV (reference sequence). CDR3 sequence: CASSPRLGRTEAFF. The CDR3, as DNA: TGTGCCAGCAGTCCCCGTCTGGGGAGAACTGAAGCTTTCTTT.

The gene calls are TRBV11-2 and TRBJ1-5; D call uncertain. Germline V gene sequence: CDR1 SGHAT, CDR2 FQNNGV. There are 13 residues in the CDR3. Trimming took off 5 bases at V and 2 bases at J, with 7 bases between the two ends. For the CDR3, the DNA is TGTGCCAGCAGCAAGGAGGGCAATCAGCCCCAGCATTTT. Translated, it gives CASSKEGNQPQHF.

The chain links TRBV18 to TRBJ1-5, with D perhaps matching TRBD1 (5 bases). Per germline, CDR1 KGHSH and CDR2 LQKENI. There are 15 residues in the CDR3. V was cut by 1 base and J by 4 bases, with 11 bases left in between. The CDR3 nucleotides are TGTGCCAGCTCACCACTCGCGGGGGGAAATCAGCCCCAGCATTTT. Its translation: CASSPLAGGNQPQHF. The variable domain in full, with the rest retrieved from reference TRBV18 and TRBJ1-5, is NAGVMQNPRHLVRRRGQEARLRCSPMKGHSHVYWYRQLPEEGLKFMVYLQKENIIDESGMPKERFSAEFPKEGPSILRIQQVVRGDSAAYFCASSPLAGGNQPQHFGDGTRLSIL.

The chain recombines TRBV2 with TRBJ2-5; 9 bases fit TRBD2. V dropped 9 bases and J dropped 1; count of bases not matched to a gene: 6. The CDR3 runs to 14 residues. Per germline, CDR1 SNHLY and CDR2 FYNNEI. This chain's CDR3 is CARGTSSGQETQYF. The CDR3 nucleotides are TGTGCCAGAGGGACTAGCAGCGGCCAAGAGACCCAGTACTTC.

This sequence joins TRBV5-4 and TRBJ1-1; 9 positions agree with TRBD1. CDR1 is SGHNT, CDR2 YYREEE, per germline (reference sequence). The V gene end was trimmed by 4 bases and the J gene end by 4 bases; junction bases not matched to a gene: 11. This CDR3 is 16 amino acids long. DNA of the CDR3: TGTGCCAGCAGCCAAGGGAAGGACAGGGGACTCACTGAAGCTTTCTTT. Translation gives CASSQGKDRGLTEAFF.

The gene calls are TRBV6-1 and TRBJ1-1, with D perhaps matching TRBD1 (6 bases). V was cut by 7 bases and J by 11 bases, with 11 bases left in between. CDR3 size: 10 residues. The germline gives CDR1 MNHNS, CDR2 SASEGT. The CDR3 DNA reads as TGTGCCAGCAACTCAGGGGTTGCTTTCTTT. Residues: CASNSGVAFF.

The chain employs TRBV6-1 and TRBJ1-1; D is perhaps TRBD1 (6 bases). V lost 5 bases, J lost 8 bases, and 12 bases lay in between. Germline V gene data show CDR1 as MNHNS and CDR2 as SASEGT. CDR3 size: 12 residues. CDR3 nucleotide sequence: TGTGCCAGCAGTTTCTTCGACAGGGAAGCTTTCTTT. Its protein product is CASSFFDREAFF.

V gene TRBV6-6 combines with J gene TRBJ1-1; 12 bases line up with TRBD1. Per germline, CDR1 MNHNY and CDR2 SVGAGI (reference sequence). The CDR3 has 15 amino acids. Trimming removed 2 bases from V and 5 bases from J; junction bases left unmatched: 3. DNA for the CDR3: TGTGCCAGCAGTTACGGGGGACAGGGGGCTACTGAAGCTTTCTTT. This codes for CASSYGGQGATEAFF.